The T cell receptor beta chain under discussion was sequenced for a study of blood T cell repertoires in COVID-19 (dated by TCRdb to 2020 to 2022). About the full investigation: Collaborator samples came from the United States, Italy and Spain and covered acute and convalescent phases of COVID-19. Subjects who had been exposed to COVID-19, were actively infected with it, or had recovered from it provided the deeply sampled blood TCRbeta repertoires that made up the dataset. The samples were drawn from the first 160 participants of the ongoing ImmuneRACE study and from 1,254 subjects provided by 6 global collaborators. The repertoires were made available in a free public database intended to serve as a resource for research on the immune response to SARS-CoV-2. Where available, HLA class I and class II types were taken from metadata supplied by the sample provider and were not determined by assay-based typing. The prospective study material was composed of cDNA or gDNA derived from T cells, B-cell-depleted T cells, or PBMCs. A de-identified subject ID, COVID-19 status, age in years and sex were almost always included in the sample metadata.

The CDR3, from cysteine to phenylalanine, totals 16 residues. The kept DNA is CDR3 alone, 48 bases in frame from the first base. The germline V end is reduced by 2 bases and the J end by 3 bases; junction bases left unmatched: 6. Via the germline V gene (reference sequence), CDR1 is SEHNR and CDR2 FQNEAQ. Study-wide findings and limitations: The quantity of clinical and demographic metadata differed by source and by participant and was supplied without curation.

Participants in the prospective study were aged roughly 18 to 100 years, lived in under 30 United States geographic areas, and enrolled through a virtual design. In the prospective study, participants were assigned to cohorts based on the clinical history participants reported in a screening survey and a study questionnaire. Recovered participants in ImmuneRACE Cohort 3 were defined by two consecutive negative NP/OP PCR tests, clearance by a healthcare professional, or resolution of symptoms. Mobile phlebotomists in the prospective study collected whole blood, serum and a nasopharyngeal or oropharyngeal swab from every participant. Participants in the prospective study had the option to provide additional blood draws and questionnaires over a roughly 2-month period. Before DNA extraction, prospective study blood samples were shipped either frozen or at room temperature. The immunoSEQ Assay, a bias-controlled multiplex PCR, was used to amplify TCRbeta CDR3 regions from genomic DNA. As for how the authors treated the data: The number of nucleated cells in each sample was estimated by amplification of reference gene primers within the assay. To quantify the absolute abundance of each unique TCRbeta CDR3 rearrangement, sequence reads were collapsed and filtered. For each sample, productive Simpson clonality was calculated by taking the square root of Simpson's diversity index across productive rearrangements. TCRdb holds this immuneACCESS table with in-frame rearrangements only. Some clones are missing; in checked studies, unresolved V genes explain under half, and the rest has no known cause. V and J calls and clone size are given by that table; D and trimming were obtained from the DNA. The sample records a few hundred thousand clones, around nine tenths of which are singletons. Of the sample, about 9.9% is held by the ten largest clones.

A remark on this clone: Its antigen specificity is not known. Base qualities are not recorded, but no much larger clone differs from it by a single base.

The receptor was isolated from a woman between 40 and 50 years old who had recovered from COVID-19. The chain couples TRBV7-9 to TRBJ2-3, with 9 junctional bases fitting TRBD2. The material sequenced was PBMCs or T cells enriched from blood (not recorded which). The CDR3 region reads CASSLRPSGETDTQYF. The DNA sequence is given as TGTGCCAGCAGCTTACGCCCTAGCGGGGAGACAGATACGCAGTATTTT.